The 23 T cell receptor beta chains below all came from one sample that was sequenced in a study of response to subunit inactivated influenza vaccine. TCRdb independently ran MiXCR on the RT-PCR reads; one entry per CDR3 protein. The sample yields a few hundred thousand distinct CDR3 sequences, less than 15% seen once. Specimen: PBMCs from blood, collected about 11 days after vaccination. These receptors came from a man aged 45-65 years who received an inactivated influenza vaccine.

This clonotype was found many times. The chain combines TRBV16 with TRBJ1-5; D may be TRBD1 (6 bases). The CDR3 is 15 residues long. Germline CDR1 is KGHSY and CDR2 is FQNENV. V gave up 4 bases and J gave up 3 bases, with 13 bases separating them. The CDR3 loop reads CASSRQDSLNQPQHF. CDR3 DNA sequence: TGTGCCAGCAGCCGCCAGGACAGCCTCAATCAGCCCCAGCATTTT.

This clonotype came up a few times. CDR3 in DNA: TGTGCCAGCTCACCTAGAGGACAGGGAACAGGGAATGAGCAGTTCTTC. Its protein is CASSPRGQGTGNEQFF. The chain links TRBV18 to TRBJ2-1; TRBD1 matches 8 bases. The J segment lost 7 bases and the V segment lost 3 bases, leaving 11 bases of the junction unmatched. The CDR3 contains 16 residues. The V gene's germline CDR1 is KGHSH and CDR2 LQKENI.

The chain carries TRBV25-1 and TRBJ2-3; TRBD2 matches at 11 bases. The CDR3 spans 17 residues. The V and J ends lost 1 base and 0 bases, in that order; junction bases with no gene match: 3. Germline V gives CDR1 MGHDK, CDR2 SYGVNS. CDR3: CASSELGLAESTDTQYF. Here the CDR3 DNA reads TGTGCCAGCAGTGAATTGGGACTAGCGGAAAGCACAGATACGCAGTATTTT.

This sequence joins TRBV12-3 or TRBV12-4 and TRBJ2-2; D assignment may be TRBD1 or TRBD2 (5 bases each). The CDR3 sequence is 16 residues long. Between the trimmed V and J ends, which lost 5 bases and 4 bases, there was a span of 17 bases. The CDR3 coding sequence is TGTGCCAGCAGTGCCAGCCGGGACCTACGCACCGGGGAGCTGTTTTTT. Residues: CASSASRDLRTGELFF.

The J gene is TRBJ2-1, the V gene TRBV7-2; TRBD1 or TRBD2 may be the D gene (6 bases each). Germline-derived CDR1 and CDR2 are SGHTA and FQGNSA. Trimming shortened V by 0 bases and J by 6 bases, and 12 bases separated the two germline ends. The CDR3 totals 15 residues. CDR3 region: CASSLATGAGNEQFF. The CDR3 bases are TGTGCCAGCAGCTTAGCGACGGGGGCGGGCAATGAGCAGTTCTTC.

The sample holds a few counts of this clonotype. This chain links TRBV5-6 with TRBJ2-7; tentative D call: TRBD1 (5 bases). Trimming stripped 4 bases from V and 6 bases from J, with 11 bases between. Germline CDR1 reads SGHDT; CDR2 reads YYEEEE. The CDR3 runs to 12 residues. In DNA, the CDR3 is TGTGCCAGCAGCGTTCAGGGTGGCGAGCAGTACTTC. It is translated as CASSVQGGEQYF.

V gene TRBV7-2 combines with J gene TRBJ2-1; 7 bases align to TRBD2. The trim removed 1 base at V and 9 bases at J, leaving 6 bases unmatched. Germline V gene data show CDR1 as SGHTA and CDR2 as FQGNSA. This CDR3 is 14 amino acids long. CDR3: CASSLEGGPGEQFF. In DNA form, the CDR3 reads TGTGCCAGCAGCTTAGAGGGAGGGCCTGGTGAGCAGTTCTTC.

The sample holds many counts of this clonotype. This sequence joins TRBV12-3 or TRBV12-4 and TRBJ2-7, with 10 bases lining up with TRBD2. This CDR3 comprises 14 residues. V gave up 5 bases and J gave up 3 bases; unmatched junction bases: 4. The CDR3 nucleotides are TGTGCCAGCAGTGAGCGGGAGGGCCTCTACGAGCAGTACTTC. This sequence encodes CASSEREGLYEQYF.

This clonotype was detected a few times. The chain joins TRBV7-9 to TRBJ1-4; D not certain. CDR3 size: 16 residues. Germline CDR1 and CDR2: SEHNR and FQNEAQ (reference sequence). The V gene lost 5 bases and the J gene lost 7 bases, with 20 bases spanning the gap. The CDR3 coding sequence is TGTGCCAGCAGCCGGGTGGTGGGAGAGTATTTTGAAAAACTGTTTTTT. Its protein product is CASSRVVGEYFEKLFF.

This clonotype was counted only a few times. V is TRBV12-3 or TRBV12-4 and J is TRBJ1-1; maybe TRBD1 (6 bases). V lost 6 bases to trimming and J lost 8 bases, with 16 bases between them. The CDR3 has 13 residues. CDR3 residues: CASSLQGRVEAFF. The DNA for the CDR3 is TGTGCCAGCAGCCTCCAGGGGAGGGTGGAAGCTTTCTTT.

This clonotype has more than one count but fewer than ten. The chain has TRBV4-2 and TRBJ2-5, with TRBD1 matching over 9 bases. Germline V gene sequence: CDR1 LGHNA, CDR2 YNFKEQ. CDR3 length: 15 amino acids. The V segment lost 0 bases and the J segment 4 bases; nucleotides outside the gene matches: 3. CDR3 bases: TGTGCCAGCAGCCAAGATGGGACAGGGTCAGAGACCCAGTACTTC. Residues: CASSQDGTGSETQYF.

V and J are TRBV14 and TRBJ2-7; D gene unclear. Germline V lookup: CDR1 SGHDN, CDR2 FVKESK. The CDR3 is 13 residues long. Trimming took 5 bases from V and 7 from J, leaving 15 bases between them. In DNA form, the CDR3 reads TGTGCCAGCAGCTCTTGGGTGTCGAAAGAGCAGTACTTC. As protein: CASSSWVSKEQYF.

This clonotype was seen a few times. This chain uses TRBV11-1 with TRBJ2-5; no reliable D call. The CDR3 length is 15 residues. The V end lost 4 bases, the J end lost 3 bases, and 15 bases lay between the germline ends. Germline CDR1 is SGHAT and CDR2 is FQDESV (reference sequence). Here the CDR3 reads CASSSTPNSEETQYF. The CDR3 bases are TGTGCCAGCAGCTCAACCCCGAACTCAGAAGAGACCCAGTACTTC.

V usage is TRBV5-1 and J usage is TRBJ1-3; D is uncertain. The CDR3 runs 15 residues. Per the germline V gene, CDR1 is SGHRS and CDR2 is YFSETQ. Trimming took 5 bases from V and 1 from J, leaving 13 bases between them. The CDR3 spells CASSPAGESGNTIYF. The CDR3 bases are TGCGCCAGCAGTCCCGCCGGGGAGTCTGGAAACACCATATATTTT.

Worth noting for this clonotype: This clone may be a read error of a much larger clone one base away. The CDR3 DNA is TGCGCCAGCAGCCCCGTGGGACTAGCGGGGACAGATCCGCAGTATTTT. The encoded protein is CASSPVGLAGTDPQYF. This chain connects TRBV5-1 to TRBJ2-3; 13 bases are shared with TRBD2. This CDR3 has 16 amino acids. The germline gives CDR1 SGHRS, CDR2 YFSETQ.

This clonotype was recorded a few times. In nucleotides, the CDR3 is TGTGCCAGCTCACCAAACAGGGAAGGAACTAATGAAAAACTGTTTTTT. This translates into CASSPNREGTNEKLFF. The V and J genes are TRBV18 and TRBJ1-4; D is possibly TRBD1 (6 bases). The CDR3 has 16 residues. The germline gives CDR1 KGHSH, CDR2 LQKENI. V lost 2 bases to trimming and J lost 1 base, with 11 bases between them.

The chain combines TRBV7-2 with TRBJ2-7; 11 nucleotides line up with TRBD1. J was trimmed by 12 bases and V by 2 bases; bases with no gene match: 6. The CDR3 is made up of 13 amino acids. CDR1 SGHTA and CDR2 FQGNSA come from the germline V gene. DNA for the CDR3: TGTGCCAGCAGCTTATTGGGACAGGGGGGTCCGTACTTC. It is translated as CASSLLGQGGPYF.

This chain joins TRBV14 and TRBJ2-5; 7 positions match TRBD2. Germline V gene data show CDR1 as SGHDN and CDR2 as FVKESK. V lost 3 bases, J lost 3 bases, and 7 bases stayed unmatched. The CDR3 runs to 15 residues. DNA of the CDR3: TGTGCCAGCAGCCAGCGGGGGACGGAAAAAGAGACCCAGTACTTC. The encoded protein is CASSQRGTEKETQYF.

This chain uses TRBV7-2 with TRBJ2-7, with D possibly being TRBD1 or TRBD2 (5 bases each). This CDR3 has 13 residues. Germline values: CDR1 SGHTA, CDR2 FQGNSA. The germline V and J ends were trimmed by 5 bases and 3 bases, with 11 bases remaining between them. CDR3 nucleotide sequence: TGTGCCAGCAGCCGGGACCAGCGCTACGAGCAGTACTTC. Protein: CASSRDQRYEQYF. Complete variable domain (other parts from reference TRBV7-2 and TRBJ2-7): GAGVSQSPSNKVTEKGKDVELRCDPISGHTALYWYRQSLGQGLEFLIYFQGNSAPDKSGLPSDRFSAERTGGSVSTLTIQRTQQEDSAVYLCASSRDQRYEQYFGPGTRLTVT.

This clonotype has just a few counts. This chain joins TRBV5-1 and TRBJ2-7; a weak D match, TRBD1 (5 bases). The CDR3 has 16 amino acids. Germline CDR1 SGHRS, CDR2 YFSETQ. V shed 0 bases and J shed 2 bases, with 15 bases lying between them. CDR3 in DNA: TGCGCCAGCAGCTTGGCCCCCTCCAGGGATCCCTACGAGCAGTACTTC. Amino acid sequence: CASSLAPSRDPYEQYF.

Only one count was recorded for this clonotype. One junction end disagrees with the germline gene, perhaps due to a read error. This rearrangement joins TRBV7-7 to TRBJ2-7, with 9 nucleotides matching TRBD1. The germline gives CDR1 SSHAT, CDR2 FNYEAQ (reference sequence). The CDR3 contains 15 residues. The CDR3 coding sequence is TGTGCTAGCAGCCCCTCTCCGGGACAGGGAGGGGAGCAGTACTTC. Its translation is CASSPSPGQGGEQYF.

The genes are TRBV30 and TRBJ2-5, with 9 positions matching TRBD1. The CDR3 is 14 amino acids. V trimming: 3 bases; J trimming: 7 bases; junction bases outside the gene matches: 9. Germline assignment: CDR1 GTSNPN and CDR2 SVGIG (reference sequence). The CDR3 loop is CAWSPGQGLGTQYF. DNA of the CDR3: TGTGCCTGGAGCCCGGGACAGGGACTTGGGACCCAGTACTTC.

This clonotype came up a few times. This chain links TRBV27 with TRBJ1-1, with D possibly TRBD1 on 5 matching bases. This CDR3 contains 14 residues. Germline CDR1 reads MNHEY; CDR2 reads SMNVEV (reference sequence). V was clipped by 3 bases and J by 1 base, with 9 bases between them. Here the CDR3 reads CASSLLQENTEAFF. In DNA form, the CDR3 reads TGTGCCAGCAGTTTGTTACAGGAGAACACTGAAGCTTTCTTT.